This entry lists 30 T cell receptor beta chains sequenced from one sample in a study of blood T cell repertoires in COVID-19. Only in-frame clones appear in the TCRdb table, and some are missing; sequencing was by immunoSEQ multiplex PCR. Of 100,000 to 150,000 clones in the sample, around four fifths were seen once. Sequenced: peripheral blood. These receptors all come from a man older than 75 with COVID-19, enrolled during active disease.

This clone was picked up one time. The rearrangement uses TRBV29-1 and TRBJ2-3, with 8 bases aligning to TRBD1. V lost 4 bases, J lost 4 bases, and 10 bases stayed unmatched. This CDR3 is 15 amino acids long. Germline CDR1 and CDR2: SQVTM and ANQGSEA. This CDR3 is CSVVRTGSGADTQYF. The DNA of the CDR3 is TGCAGCGTTGTCCGGACAGGGTCGGGTGCAGATACGCAGTATTTT.

This clone has a handful of counts. This rearrangement joins TRBV28 to TRBJ1-5; D not resolved. Trimming removed 4 bases at V and 9 bases at J, with 16 bases between. Germline CDR1 and CDR2: MDHEN and SYDVKM. CDR3 length: 14 residues. CDR3 in amino acids: CASSSPQTIRPQHF. The CDR3, as DNA: TGTGCCAGCAGTTCCCCACAGACCATCCGGCCCCAGCATTTT. Supplemented by reference TRBV28 and TRBJ1-5, the full variable domain reads DVKVTQSSRYLVKRTGEKVFLECVQDMDHENMFWYRQDPGLGLRLIYFSYDVKMKEKGDIPEGYSVSREKKERFSLILESASTNQTSMYLCASSSPQTIRPQHFGDGTRLSIL.

J is TRBJ1-6 and V is TRBV25-1; possible D gene TRBD1, 6 bases. The CDR3 runs to 16 residues. Germline V gene data show CDR1 as MGHDK and CDR2 as SYGVNS. V lost 8 bases and J lost 10, with 24 bases in between. The CDR3 DNA reads as TGTGCCAGCCCCGGCCGGGCTCCTCGTCAGGGGTCACCCCTCCACTTT. This gives the protein CASPGRAPRQGSPLHF.

The gene calls are TRBV2 and TRBJ1-2; 9 bases agree with TRBD1. CDR3 length: 15 residues. V was pared by 4 bases and J by 10 bases, with 13 bases of the junction left unmatched. Per germline, CDR1 SNHLY and CDR2 FYNNEI. CDR3 protein: CASSARDRVSRFYTF. The CDR3 DNA follows: TGTGCCAGCAGTGCCCGGGACAGGGTAAGTAGGTTCTACACCTTC.

The V call is TRBV19, the J call TRBJ1-5; 9 bases line up with TRBD1. This CDR3 contains 16 residues. After removal of 7 bases from V and 6 bases from J, the junction contained 13 bases not matched to a gene. CDR1 is LNHDA, CDR2 SQIVND, per germline (reference sequence). The CDR3 here is CASTQRGDRDGQPQHF. CDR3 nucleotide sequence: TGTGCCAGTACCCAAAGGGGGGACAGGGACGGTCAGCCCCAGCATTTT.

This clone was counted many times. CDR3 amino acids: CASSTSQGGGNQPQHF. CDR3 DNA sequence: TGTGCCAGCTCAACTTCACAGGGTGGAGGCAATCAGCCCCAGCATTTT. The genes are TRBV18 and TRBJ1-5; D possibly corresponds to TRBD1 (6 bases). The germline V gene has CDR1 KGHSH and CDR2 LQKENI. The CDR3 contains 16 residues. V shed 5 bases and J shed 2 bases, with 16 bases lying between them.

This sequence joins TRBV20-1 and TRBJ2-5; D might be TRBD2 (6 bases). The length of the CDR3 is 11 residues. Trimming removed 4 bases from V and 4 bases from J, with 7 bases in between. The germline V gene encodes CDR1 DFQATT and CDR2 SNEGSKA (reference sequence). The chain's CDR3 is CSAKAGETQYF. CDR3 sequence (DNA): TGCAGTGCTAAAGCGGGAGAGACCCAGTACTTC.

This chain joins TRBV4-1 and TRBJ1-5; 9 positions agree with TRBD1. The CDR3 covers 16 residues. The J segment lost 5 bases and the V segment lost 1 base, leaving 6 bases of the junction unmatched. Germline V gene data show CDR1 as MGHRA and CDR2 as YSYEKL. The CDR3 region has the DNA TGCGCCAGCAGCCAAGGGGGGGACAGGGCCTATCAGCCCCAGCATTTT. Amino acid sequence: CASSQGGDRAYQPQHF.

This clone was picked up a small number of times. This chain links TRBV28 with TRBJ1-2; 7 bases are shared with TRBD1. This CDR3 is 13 amino acids long. Germline V CDR1 and CDR2: MDHEN, SYDVKM. V lost 2 bases to trimming and J lost 9 bases; unmatched junction nucleotides: 6. CDR3: CASSLGQGVRYTF. The CDR3 coding sequence is TGTGCCAGCAGTTTAGGGCAGGGGGTTCGCTACACCTTC.

The table lists this clone with many counts. The chain uses TRBV18 and TRBJ2-1; 8 bases align to TRBD2. J gave up 4 bases and V 1 base, and 12 bases lay outside the gene matches. Germline CDR1 KGHSH, CDR2 LQKENI. The CDR3 is made up of 18 amino acids. The CDR3 sequence is CASSPRSSGITSYNEQFF. In DNA, the CDR3 is TGTGCCAGCTCACCACGTAGTAGCGGGATCACGAGTTACAATGAGCAGTTCTTC.

The V and J genes are TRBV6-1 and TRBJ2-5; a possible D gene is TRBD2 (6 bases). Germline V gives CDR1 MNHNS, CDR2 SASEGT. V was clipped by 2 bases and J by 4 bases, with 11 bases between them. The CDR3 sequence is 14 residues long. The CDR3 DNA reads as TGTGCCAGCAGTGAATGGGGGGAGGCAGAGACCCAGTACTTC. Amino acids: CASSEWGEAETQYF.

V gene TRBV18 combines with J gene TRBJ1-5; TRBD1 agrees at 10 bases. This CDR3 spans 15 amino acids. Unmatched junction bases numbered 10, after V lost 5 bases and J lost 9 bases. Germline V CDR1 and CDR2: KGHSH, LQKENI. CDR3 residues: CASSATGGPVRPQHF. CDR3 sequence (DNA): TGTGCCAGCTCAGCGACAGGGGGCCCAGTAAGGCCCCAGCATTTT.

The V and J genes are TRBV6-6 and TRBJ2-7; 8 bases agree with TRBD1. With V trimmed by 6 bases and J by 3 bases, 4 bases remained unmatched. Germline loops: CDR1 MNHNY, CDR2 SVGAGI (reference sequence). This CDR3 comprises 13 residues. CDR3 DNA sequence: TGTGCCAGCAGCCCAGGGGGCCGCTACGAGCAGTACTTC. Translating it yields CASSPGGRYEQYF.

The chain recombines TRBV7-3 with TRBJ2-3; the D gene is possibly TRBD1 (5 bases). V shed 3 bases and J shed 5 bases, with 9 bases lying between them. Germline V gives CDR1 SGHTA, CDR2 FQGTGA. This CDR3 is built from 13 residues. CDR3 sequence (DNA): TGTGCCAGCAGCTTCAAAGGGGAAGATACGCAGTATTTT. Protein sequence: CASSFKGEDTQYF.

The V call is TRBV6-1, the J call TRBJ2-3; 7 nucleotides align to TRBD2. The junction had 6 bases not matched to a gene; V was cut back by 2 bases and J by 4 bases. The CDR3 is made up of 15 amino acids. Germline values: CDR1 MNHNS, CDR2 SASEGT. This CDR3 reads CASSEWGEGPDTQYF. The CDR3 DNA reads as TGTGCCAGCAGTGAATGGGGGGAGGGCCCAGATACGCAGTATTTT.

V usage is TRBV4-3 and J usage is TRBJ2-7, with TRBD1 matching 12 bases. CDR3 length: 15 amino acids. CDR1 and CDR2 from the germline V gene are LGHNA and YSLEER. The junction had 5 bases not matched to a gene; V was cut back by 2 bases and J by 6 bases. The CDR3 DNA reads TGCGCCAGCAGCCAACCGGGACAGGGGGCGGGCGAGCAGTACTTC. This codes for CASSQPGQGAGEQYF.

The rearrangement joins TRBV13 to TRBJ2-1; TRBD2 aligns across 8 bases. CDR3 length: 17 residues. Trimming at V came to 0 bases and at J to 6 bases, leaving 10 bases not matched to a gene. Germline V gives CDR1 PRHDT, CDR2 FYEKMQ (reference sequence). This CDR3 reads CASSLGGRAINFNEQFF. DNA for the CDR3: TGTGCCAGCAGCTTAGGCGGGAGGGCCATCAACTTCAATGAGCAGTTCTTC. The full variable domain, completed using reference TRBV13 and TRBJ2-1, is AAGVIQSPRHLIKEKRETATLKCYPIPRHDTVYWYQQGPGQDPQFLISFYEKMQSDKGSIPDRFSAQQFSDYHSELNMSSLELGDSALYFCASSLGGRAINFNEQFFGPGTRLTVL.

This clone was picked up a small number of times. The chain recombines TRBV27 with TRBJ2-3; 8 nucleotides align to TRBD2. This CDR3 has 16 residues. V trimming: 6 bases; J trimming: 1 base; junction bases outside the gene matches: 9. CDR1 is MNHEY, CDR2 SMNVEV, per germline (reference sequence). The CDR3 region has the DNA TGTGCCAGCAGGGTCAACGGGGGGGTTGGCACAGATACGCAGTATTTT. This encodes CASRVNGGVGTDTQYF.

The rearrangement joins TRBV5-1 to TRBJ1-1; possibly TRBD1 for D (6 bases). The CDR3 has 14 amino acids. V dropped 0 bases and J dropped 9 bases, with 15 bases sitting between them. Germline loops: CDR1 SGHRS, CDR2 YFSETQ. This chain's CDR3 is CASSLGTQGTQAFF. The CDR3 DNA reads as TGCGCCAGCAGCTTGGGGACACAGGGTACCCAAGCTTTCTTT.

The rearrangement links TRBV7-9 to TRBJ1-1; D ambiguous. From germline, CDR1 is SEHNR and CDR2 FQNEAQ (reference sequence). The V gene lost 0 bases and the J gene lost 7 bases, with 6 bases spanning the gap. The CDR3 length is 12 residues. The CDR3: CASSLAGGEAFF. CDR3 DNA: TGTGCCAGCAGCTTAGCGGGAGGTGAAGCTTTCTTT.

This sequence joins TRBV28 and TRBJ1-2; D gene ambiguous. The CDR3 covers 13 residues. CDR1 is MDHEN and CDR2 is SYDVKM in the germline V gene. V was cut by 4 bases and J by 8 bases, with 14 bases left in between. The DNA for the CDR3 is TGTGCCAGCAGTTGGAATCAGGTCTCGGGCTACACCTTC. Translation: CASSWNQVSGYTF.

The chain has TRBV18 and TRBJ2-1; tentative D call: TRBD1 (6 bases). The CDR3 runs 14 residues. V lost 8 bases and J lost 6, with 17 bases in between. CDR1 is KGHSH, CDR2 LQKENI, per germline. CDR3 nucleotides: TGTGCCAGCCTGGGACAAGAAACCGTCAATGAGCAGTTCTTC. Protein sequence: CASLGQETVNEQFF.

V is TRBV5-3 and J is TRBJ2-1; 8 bases fit TRBD2. TRBV5-3 is known as an ORF, though its function is uncertain. Trimming took 3 bases from V and 7 from J; bases not matched to a gene: 9. The CDR3 totals 15 residues. CDR3 region: CARSYTSGKGNEQFF. The CDR3 region has the DNA TGTGCCAGAAGCTATACTAGCGGAAAAGGGAATGAGCAGTTCTTC.

Written as DNA, the CDR3 is TGTGCCAGCAGCTTTTATGGGCGGGGGGCCTACGAGCAGTACTTC. It codes for CASSFYGRGAYEQYF. This sequence joins TRBV7-2 and TRBJ2-7; 8 bases are a match to TRBD2. Germline CDR1 is SGHTA and CDR2 is FQGNSA. V lost 3 bases to trimming and J lost 2 bases; unmatched junction nucleotides: 6. The length of the CDR3 is 15 residues.

The chain employs TRBV28 and TRBJ1-3; D might be TRBD1 (5 bases). Germline V gene sequence: CDR1 MDHEN, CDR2 SYDVKM. The CDR3 has 16 amino acids. V lost 3 bases, J lost 0 bases, and 12 bases lay in between. The CDR3 DNA is TGTGCCAGCAGTTTTGCCAGGGACTTCTCTGGAAACACCATATATTTT. Its translation: CASSFARDFSGNTIYF.

The chain carries TRBV28 and TRBJ2-7; the match to TRBD1 covers 7 bases. V gave up 6 bases and J gave up 5 bases; unmatched junction bases: 7. The CDR3 is 13 amino acids. The germline V gene has CDR1 MDHEN and CDR2 SYDVKM. CDR3 coding DNA: TGTGCCAGCAGACTCACAGGGGTACACGAGCAGTACTTC. It specifies CASRLTGVHEQYF.

The chain joins TRBV5-4 to TRBJ2-7; 10 nucleotides match TRBD1. The CDR3 consists of 15 residues. V shed 4 bases and J 4 bases; nucleotides not matched to a gene: 8. CDR1 is SGHNT and CDR2 is YYREEE in the germline V gene (reference sequence). The CDR3 coding sequence is TGTGCCAGCAGCGTGGGACAGGGGAAACAGTACGAGCAGTACTTC. It yields the protein CASSVGQGKQYEQYF. Together with reference TRBV5-4 and TRBJ2-7, the CDR3 gives the full variable domain: ETGVTQSPTHLIKTRGQQVTLRCSSQSGHNTVSWYQQALGQGPQFIFQYYREEENGRGNFPPRFSGLQFPNYSSELNVNALELDDSALYLCASSVGQGKQYEQYFGPGTRLTVT.

The CDR3 loop reads CASSYAGAGDAGYTF. DNA of the CDR3: TGTGCCAGCAGTTATGCGGGGGCAGGGGACGCTGGCTACACCTTC. The rearrangement joins TRBV28 to TRBJ1-2, with D perhaps matching TRBD1 (6 bases). This CDR3 is built from 15 residues. Germline-derived CDR1 and CDR2 are MDHEN and SYDVKM. Trimming shortened V by 4 bases and J by 7 bases, and 19 bases separated the two germline ends.

The J gene is TRBJ2-1, the V gene TRBV10-3; unclear D gene. Per germline, CDR1 ENHRY and CDR2 SYGVKD. The germline V and J ends were trimmed by 6 bases and 2 bases, with 17 bases remaining between them. This CDR3 contains 16 residues. CDR3 loop: CAISRLEWRTYNEQFF. The CDR3 region has the DNA TGTGCCATCAGCCGACTTGAGTGGCGGACCTACAATGAGCAGTTCTTC.

Only one count was recorded for this clone. The V gene is TRBV7-9, the J gene TRBJ2-1, with D possibly TRBD2 on 5 matching bases. CDR3 length equals 17 residues. The V gene's germline CDR1 is SEHNR and CDR2 FQNEAQ (reference sequence). Trimming took 2 bases from V and 6 from J, leaving 20 bases between them. The DNA for the CDR3 is TGTGCCAGCAGCTTAACTGGTAATAGAAGGGAGTCCAATGAGCAGTTCTTC. As protein: CASSLTGNRRESNEQFF.